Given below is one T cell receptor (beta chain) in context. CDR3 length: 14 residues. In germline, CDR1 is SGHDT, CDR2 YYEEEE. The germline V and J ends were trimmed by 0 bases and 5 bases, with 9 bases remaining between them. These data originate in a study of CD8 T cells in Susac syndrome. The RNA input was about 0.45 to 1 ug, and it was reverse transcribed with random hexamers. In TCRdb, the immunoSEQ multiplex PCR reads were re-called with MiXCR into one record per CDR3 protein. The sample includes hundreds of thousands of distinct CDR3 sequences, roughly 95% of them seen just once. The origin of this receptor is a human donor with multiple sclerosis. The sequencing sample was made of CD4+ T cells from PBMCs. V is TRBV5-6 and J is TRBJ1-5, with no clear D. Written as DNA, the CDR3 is TGTGCCAGCAGCTTGGATGCGGCCTATCAGCCCCAGCATTTT. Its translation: CASSLDAAYQPQHF. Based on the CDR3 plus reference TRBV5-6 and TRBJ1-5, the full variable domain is DAGVTQSPTHLIKTRGQQVTLRCSPKSGHDTVSWYQQALGQGPQFIFQYYEEEERQRGNFPDRFSGHQFPNYSSELNVNALLLGDSALYLCASSLDAAYQPQHFGDGTRLSIL.